The present T cell receptor (beta chain) was sequenced within a study of T cell responses to AZD1222 COVID-19 vaccine. Germline CDR1 is DFQATT and CDR2 is SNEGSKA (reference sequence). V lost 6 bases and J 6 bases, leaving 12 bases between the germline ends. The CDR3 is 11 amino acids. Assay used: immunoSEQ multiplex PCR; TCRdb lists only in-frame clones, some missing. Found here are over 100,000 clones, approximately 94% of them singletons; the top ten hold approximately 7%. Worth noting for this clone: Its antigen is not known.

Study-level findings and limits: Donors in the cohort were predominantly white British and more often female, and clonal diversity was possibly underestimated. Regions 160-218 and 743-854 dominated among vaccine-associated CD4 TCRs spanning spike. Repertoire sampling was restricted to post-peak T cell response timepoints.

The V call is TRBV20-1, the J call TRBJ2-7; D might be TRBD1 (6 bases). This TCR was recovered from an adult in good health. The sample here was peripheral blood, taken on day 0 of AZD1222 vaccination. The CDR3 DNA reads as TGCAGTGCCGAGGGGGAAGTCGAGCAGTACTTC. This codes for CSAEGEVEQYF.